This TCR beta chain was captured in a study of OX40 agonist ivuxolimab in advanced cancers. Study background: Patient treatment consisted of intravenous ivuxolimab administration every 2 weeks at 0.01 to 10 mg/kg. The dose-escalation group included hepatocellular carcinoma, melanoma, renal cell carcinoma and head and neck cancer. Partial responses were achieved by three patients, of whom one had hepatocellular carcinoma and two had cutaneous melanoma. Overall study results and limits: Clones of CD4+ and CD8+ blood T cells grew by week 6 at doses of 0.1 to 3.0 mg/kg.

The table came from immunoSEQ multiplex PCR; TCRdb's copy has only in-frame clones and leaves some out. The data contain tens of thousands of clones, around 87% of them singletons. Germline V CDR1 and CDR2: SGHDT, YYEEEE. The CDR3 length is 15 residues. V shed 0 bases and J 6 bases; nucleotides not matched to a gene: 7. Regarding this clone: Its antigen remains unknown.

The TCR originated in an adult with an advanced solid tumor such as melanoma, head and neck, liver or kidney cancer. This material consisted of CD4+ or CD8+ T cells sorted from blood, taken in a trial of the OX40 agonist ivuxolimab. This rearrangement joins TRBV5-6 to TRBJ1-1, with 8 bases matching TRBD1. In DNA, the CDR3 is TGTGCCAGCAGCTTGGTAGGACAGGGCCGGCCTGAAGCTTTCTTT. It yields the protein CASSLVGQGRPEAFF.